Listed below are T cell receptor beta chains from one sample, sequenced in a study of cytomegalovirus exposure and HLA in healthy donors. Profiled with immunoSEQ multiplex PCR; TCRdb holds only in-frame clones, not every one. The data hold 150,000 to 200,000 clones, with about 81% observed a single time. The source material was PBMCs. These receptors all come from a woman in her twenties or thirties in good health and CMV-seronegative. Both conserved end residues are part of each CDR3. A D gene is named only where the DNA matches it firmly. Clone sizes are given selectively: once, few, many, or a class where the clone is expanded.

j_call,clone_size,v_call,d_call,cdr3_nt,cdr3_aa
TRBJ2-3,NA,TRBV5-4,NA,TGTGCCAGCAGCTTGTGGGAGCGGGATACGCAGTATTTT,CASSLWERDTQYF
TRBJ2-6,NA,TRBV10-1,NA,TGCGCCAGCATTCCTCTCCCCCGCGTCCTGACTTTC,CASIPLPRVLTF
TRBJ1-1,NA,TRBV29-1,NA,TGCAGCGTTCGTTTCGAGGGGAACACTGAAGCTTTCTTT,CSVRFEGNTEAFF
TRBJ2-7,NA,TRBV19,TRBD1,TGTGCCAGTAGTCTCCAGGACAGGCCCTACGAGCAGTACTTC,CASSLQDRPYEQYF
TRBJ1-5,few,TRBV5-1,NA,TGCGCCAGCAGCTTGGCACCTGACAGGCCTGATCAGCCCCAGCATTTT,CASSLAPDRPDQPQHF
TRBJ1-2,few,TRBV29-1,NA,TGCAGCGTTACTCGGGGGGGAGGCTACACCTTC,CSVTRGGGYTF
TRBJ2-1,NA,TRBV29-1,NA,TGCAGCGTTGAGTCGGGACCTAGCGATGAGCAGTTCTTC,CSVESGPSDEQFF
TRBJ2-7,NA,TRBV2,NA,TGTGCCAGCAGTGAAGACAGAACGCCATCCTACGAGCAGTACTTC,CASSEDRTPSYEQYF
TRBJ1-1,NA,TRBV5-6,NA,TGTGCCAGCAGCGTGGGACTGGGGAACACTGAAGCTTTCTTT,CASSVGLGNTEAFF
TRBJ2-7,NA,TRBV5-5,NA,TGTGCCAGCAGCTGGGGGCGGGCCGAGGGGAGCGAGCAGTACTTC,CASSWGRAEGSEQYF
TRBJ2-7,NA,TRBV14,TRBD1,TGTGCCAGCAGCCAAGATGGGACAGGGGTCTACGAGCAGTACTTC,CASSQDGTGVYEQYF
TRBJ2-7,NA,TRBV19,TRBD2,TGTGCCAGTCAGAGCGGGGGTGGTCCCCACGAGCAGTACTTC,CASQSGGGPHEQYF
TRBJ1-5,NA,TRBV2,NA,TGTGCCAGCAGTCAACCTGGCCCTGATCAGCCCCAGCATTTT,CASSQPGPDQPQHF
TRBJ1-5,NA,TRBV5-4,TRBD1,TGTGCCAGCAGTATGCCGGGACAGGGTGGTGTAGTGTATCAGCCCCAGCATTTT,CASSMPGQGGVVYQPQHF
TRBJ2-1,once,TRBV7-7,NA,TGTGCCAGCAGCCACCGGGACTGTACGAATGAGCAGTTCTTC,CASSHRDCTNEQFF
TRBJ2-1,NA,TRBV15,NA,TGTGCCACCAGCAGAGATAGGGACTCTTTCAATGAGCAGTTCTTC,CATSRDRDSFNEQFF
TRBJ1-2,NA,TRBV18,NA,TGTGCCAGCTCAGCGTCCATTGACTATGGCTACACCTTC,CASSASIDYGYTF
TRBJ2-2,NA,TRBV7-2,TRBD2,TGTGCCAGCAGCTCAATTAGCGGGACAACGAACACCGGGGAGCTGTTTTTT,CASSSISGTTNTGELFF
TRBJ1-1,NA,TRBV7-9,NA,TGTGCCAGCAGCTTAGGTCCAGGCCCGGCTTTCTTT,CASSLGPGPAFF
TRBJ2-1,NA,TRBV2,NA,TGTGCCAGCAGACAAGTTGCGGGGGCTACTAGGCAGTTCTTC,CASRQVAGATRQFF
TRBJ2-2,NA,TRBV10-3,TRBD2,TGTGCCATCAGCCAACGAGGGACTAGCGGGATTGGCACCGGGGAGCTGTTTTTT,CAISQRGTSGIGTGELFF
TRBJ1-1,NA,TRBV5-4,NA,TGTGCCAGCAGCTTGGGTTTCGACAGTGAAGCTTTCTTT,CASSLGFDSEAFF
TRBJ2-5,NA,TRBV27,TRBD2,TGTGCCAGCAGCCTGGGGACTACCCGAGCGGAGACCCAGTACTTC,CASSLGTTRAETQYF
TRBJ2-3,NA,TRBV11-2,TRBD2,TGTGCCAGCAGCTTCCCCGGGGGGTACACAGATACGCAGTATTTT,CASSFPGGYTDTQYF
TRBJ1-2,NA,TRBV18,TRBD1,TGTGCCAGCTCACCCTCGGGGACAGGCAGCGGTGGCTACACCTTC,CASSPSGTGSGGYTF
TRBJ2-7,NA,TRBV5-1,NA,TGCGCCAGCAGCTTGGAGGCGGGACCCTACGAGCAGTACTTC,CASSLEAGPYEQYF
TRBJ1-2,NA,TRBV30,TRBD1,TGTGCCTGGACCCGTATAGGGACAGGGGATGGCTACACCTTC,CAWTRIGTGDGYTF
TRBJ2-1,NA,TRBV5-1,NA,TGCGCCAGCAGTCCTAAAGATGAGCAATTCTTC,CASSPKDEQFF
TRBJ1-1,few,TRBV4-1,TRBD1,TGCGCCAGCAGCCTTGGACAGGGGGTGACTGAAGCTTTCTTT,CASSLGQGVTEAFF
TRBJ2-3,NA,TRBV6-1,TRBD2,TGTGCCAGCATGGCCAGCGGGGGCCCGGGATATACGCAGTATTTT,CASMASGGPGYTQYF
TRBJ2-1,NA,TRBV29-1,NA,TGCAGCGTTAAGAGCGCGACTTACAATGAGCAGTTCTTC,CSVKSATYNEQFF
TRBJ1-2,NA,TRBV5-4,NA,TGTGCCAGCAGCGCGGGAACCTATGGCTACACCTTC,CASSAGTYGYTF
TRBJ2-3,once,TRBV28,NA,TGTGCCAGCAGTTCCGCCGGGAAGCTCACAGATACGCAGTATTTT,CASSSAGKLTDTQYF
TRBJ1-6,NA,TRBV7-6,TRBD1,TGTGCCAGCAGCATCACAGGGGGCGCGGGTAATTCACCCCTCCACTTT,CASSITGGAGNSPLHF
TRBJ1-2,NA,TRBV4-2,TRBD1,TGTGCCAGCAGCCAAGGGACAGGGGGCGATCCCTCCTATGGCTACACCTTC,CASSQGTGGDPSYGYTF
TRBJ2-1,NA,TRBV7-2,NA,TGTGCCAGCAGCTCTAGGCATGAGCAGTTCTTC,CASSSRHEQFF
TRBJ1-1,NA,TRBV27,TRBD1,TGTGCCAGCAGTTTTACAGGGGAGACTGAAGCTTTCTTT,CASSFTGETEAFF
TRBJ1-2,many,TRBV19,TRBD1,TGTGCCAGTAGTACGCCACAGGGACAGGGCTACACCTTC,CASSTPQGQGYTF
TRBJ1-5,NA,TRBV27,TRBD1,TGTGCCAGCGACCTTGACAGGGGGGCTCAGCCCCAGCATTTT,CASDLDRGAQPQHF
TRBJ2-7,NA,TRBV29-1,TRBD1,TGCAGCGTCCTCTTGGACAGGTTATCCTACGAGCAGTACTTC,CSVLLDRLSYEQYF
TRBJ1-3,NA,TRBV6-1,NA,TGTGCCAGCAGCCGCGCGGACACCATATATTTT,CASSRADTIYF
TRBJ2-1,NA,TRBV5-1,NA,TGCGCCAGCAGCTTGGACGGGAGGAAGGGGGATGAGCAGTTCTTC,CASSLDGRKGDEQFF
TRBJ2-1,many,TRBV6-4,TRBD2,TGTGCCAGCAGTGACTCGACTAGCGGGAGCAATGAGCAGTTCTTC,CASSDSTSGSNEQFF
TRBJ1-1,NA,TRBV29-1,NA,TGCAGCGTTGATACACAGAACACTGAAGCTTTCTTT,CSVDTQNTEAFF
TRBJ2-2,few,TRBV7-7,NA,TGTGCCAGCAGCCCGGGTCGGGTCATTGACACCGGGGAGCTGTTTTTT,CASSPGRVIDTGELFF
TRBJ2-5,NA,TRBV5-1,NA,TGCGCCAGCAGCTTGGGGGGAGGCGAGACCCAGTACTTC,CASSLGGGETQYF
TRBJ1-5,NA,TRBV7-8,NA,TGTGCCAGCAGCTTAGGGTCTAATCGGAATCAGCCCCAGCATTTT,CASSLGSNRNQPQHF
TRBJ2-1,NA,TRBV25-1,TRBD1,TGTGCCAGCAGTTTCTGGGACAGGGGAGGAGATGAGCAGTTCTTC,CASSFWDRGGDEQFF
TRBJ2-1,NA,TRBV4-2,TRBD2,TGTGCCAGCAGCGGCAATAGCGGGTACAATGAGCAGTTCTTC,CASSGNSGYNEQFF
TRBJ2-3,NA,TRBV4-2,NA,TGTGCCAGCAGCCAAGGGAAGGGGGGGGATACGCAGTATTTT,CASSQGKGGDTQYF
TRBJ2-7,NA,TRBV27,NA,TGTGCCAGCAGTCCCCCCGGGGGCGAGCAGTACTTC,CASSPPGGEQYF
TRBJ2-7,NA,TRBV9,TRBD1,TGTGCCAGCAGCGGGGACAGGGGATCATCCTACGAGCAGTACTTC,CASSGDRGSSYEQYF
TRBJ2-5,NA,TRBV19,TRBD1,TGTGCCAGTAGTAATGACAGGGGTAAGCAAGAGACCCAGTACTTC,CASSNDRGKQETQYF
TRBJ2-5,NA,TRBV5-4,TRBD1,TGTGCCAGCAGCCCAGGACAGGGAGGAAAGAAAGAGACCCAGTACTTC,CASSPGQGGKKETQYF
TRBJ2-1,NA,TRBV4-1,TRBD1,TGCGCCAGCAGCCATGGACCGGGACAGGGTTCATATGAGCAGTTCTTC,CASSHGPGQGSYEQFF
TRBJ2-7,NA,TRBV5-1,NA,TGCGCCAGCAGCTTGGAAAGGATCGGGACATCCTCCTACGAGCAGTACTTC,CASSLERIGTSSYEQYF
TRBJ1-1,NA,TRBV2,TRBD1,TGTGCCAGCAGTTCCGGGACAGGGGGTTTAAACACTGAAGCTTTCTTT,CASSSGTGGLNTEAFF
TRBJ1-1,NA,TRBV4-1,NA,TGCGCCAGCAGCCCCCAGGGCGCTGAAGCTTTCTTT,CASSPQGAEAFF